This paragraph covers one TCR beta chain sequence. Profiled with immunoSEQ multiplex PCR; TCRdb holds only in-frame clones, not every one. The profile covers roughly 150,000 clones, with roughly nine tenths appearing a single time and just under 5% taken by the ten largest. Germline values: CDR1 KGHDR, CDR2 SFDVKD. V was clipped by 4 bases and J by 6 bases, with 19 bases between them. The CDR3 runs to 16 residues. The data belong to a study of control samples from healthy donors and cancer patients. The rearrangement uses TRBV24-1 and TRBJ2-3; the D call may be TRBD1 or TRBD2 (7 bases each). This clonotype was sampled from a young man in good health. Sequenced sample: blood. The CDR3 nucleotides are TGTGCCACCAGTGAACCAGGGGGGGAGAATCTGGATACGCAGTATTTT. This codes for CATSEPGGENLDTQYF.